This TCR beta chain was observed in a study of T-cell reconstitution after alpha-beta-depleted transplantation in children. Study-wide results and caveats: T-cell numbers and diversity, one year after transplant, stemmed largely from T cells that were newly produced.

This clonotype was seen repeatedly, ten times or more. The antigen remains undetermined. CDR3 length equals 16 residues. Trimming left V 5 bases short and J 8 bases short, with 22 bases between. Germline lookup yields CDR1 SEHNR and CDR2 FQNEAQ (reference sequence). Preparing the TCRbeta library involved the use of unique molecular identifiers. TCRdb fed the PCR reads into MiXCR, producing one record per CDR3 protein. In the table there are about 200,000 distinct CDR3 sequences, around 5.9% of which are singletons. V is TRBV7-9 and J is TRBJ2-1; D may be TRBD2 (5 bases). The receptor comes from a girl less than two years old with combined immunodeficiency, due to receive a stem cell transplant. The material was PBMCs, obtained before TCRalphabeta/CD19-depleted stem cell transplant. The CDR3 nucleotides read TGTGCCAGCAGCCGAGATGCGGGTGTAATGGTGGATGAGCAGTTCTTC. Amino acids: CASSRDAGVMVDEQFF. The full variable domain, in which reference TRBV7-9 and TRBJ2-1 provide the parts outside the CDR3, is DTGVSQNPRHKITKRGQNVTFRCDPISEHNRLYWYRQTLGQGPEFLTYFQNEAQLEKSRLLSDRFSAERPKGSFSTLEIQRTEQGDSAMYLCASSRDAGVMVDEQFFGPGTRLTVL.